This T cell receptor beta chain stems from a study of shared T cell receptors in the human thymus. The length of the CDR3 is 13 residues. Trimming left V 4 bases short and J 4 bases short, with 11 bases between. Germline loops: CDR1 GTSNPN, CDR2 SVGIG (reference sequence). Generated by immunoSEQ multiplex PCR, the TCRdb table keeps only in-frame clones and is missing some. This table holds some 660,000 clones, around 87% found once. Separately, the same data were catalogued under a study of human thymus T cells.

The receptor's source is a boy under two years old with a congenital heart defect. Sequencing input: thymocytes. V is TRBV30 and J is TRBJ2-1; tentative D call: TRBD1 (5 bases). CDR3 in amino acids: CAWIRQNYNEQFF. The DNA of the CDR3 is TGTGCCTGGATTAGACAGAATTACAATGAGCAGTTCTTC. Supplemented by reference TRBV30 and TRBJ2-1, the full variable domain reads SQTIHQWPATLVQPVGSPLSLECTVEGTSNPNLYWYRQAAGRGLQLLFYSVGIGQISSEVPQNLSASRPQDRQFILSSKKLLLSDSGFYLCAWIRQNYNEQFFGPGTRLTVL.